Listed here are 13 T cell receptor beta chains from one sample, sequenced in a study of blood T cell repertoires in COVID-19. TCRdb's copy holds only in-frame clones and misses some; the assay was immunoSEQ multiplex PCR. The sample records tens of thousands of clones, around 90% being singletons. Sequencing used peripheral blood. The receptor source for this set is a human donor in a cohort sampled during active COVID-19.

The chain carries TRBV29-1 and TRBJ1-4, with TRBD1 identical over 9 bases. In germline, CDR1 is SQVTM, CDR2 ANQGSEA. The V gene end was trimmed by 0 bases and the J gene end by 8 bases; junction bases not matched to a gene: 4. The CDR3 consists of 14 residues. The CDR3 nucleotides read TGCAGCGTTGAAGACCCGGACAGGGGCGAAAAACTGTTTTTT. It is translated as CSVEDPDRGEKLFF.

The J gene is TRBJ1-5, the V gene TRBV25-1, with TRBD1 matching 7 bases. CDR1 is MGHDK and CDR2 is SYGVNS in the germline V gene. The CDR3 consists of 12 residues. After removal of 9 bases from V and 8 bases from J, the junction contained 7 bases not matched to a gene. As DNA, the CDR3 is TGTGCCAGTCGACAGGGCCTGGAGCCCCAGCATTTT. Protein product: CASRQGLEPQHF.

This chain connects TRBV28 to TRBJ2-7; D is perhaps TRBD2 (7 bases). Trimming pared 6 bases from V and 3 bases from J, leaving 18 bases between. CDR1 and CDR2 from the germline V gene are MDHEN and SYDVKM. This CDR3 region has 15 residues. CDR3 nucleotide sequence: TGTGCCAGCAGCCCCCCGGGGGGCGGGTTCTACGAGCAGTACTTC. This sequence encodes CASSPPGGGFYEQYF.

The chain recombines TRBV5-1 with TRBJ2-5; TRBD2 matches 8 bases. Germline V CDR1 and CDR2: SGHRS, YFSETQ. V lost 4 bases and J lost 5; bases outside the gene matches: 31. The CDR3 length is 22 residues. The CDR3 loop reads CASSRGPAGTSEGRGFGETQYF. In DNA form, the CDR3 reads TGCGCCAGCAGCCGGGGGCCCGCCGGGACTAGTGAGGGCAGAGGGTTCGGGGAGACCCAGTACTTC. Drawing the rest from reference TRBV5-1 and TRBJ2-5, the complete variable domain is KAGVTQTPRYLIKTRGQQVTLSCSPISGHRSVSWYQQTPGQGLQFLFEYFSETQRNKGNFPGRFSGRQFSNSRSEMNVSTLELGDSALYLCASSRGPAGTSEGRGFGETQYFGPGTRLLVL.

CDR3 amino acids: CASSLDWGDEQFF. In nucleotides, the CDR3 is TGCGCCAGCAGCTTGGACTGGGGCGATGAGCAGTTCTTC. The chain has TRBV5-1 and TRBJ2-1; perhaps TRBD1 as D (5 bases). Germline V gene data show CDR1 as SGHRS and CDR2 as YFSETQ. CDR3 length equals 13 residues. V gave up 0 bases and J gave up 8 bases, with 9 bases separating them.

J is TRBJ1-2 and V is TRBV5-6, with TRBD1 as a possible D gene (6 bases). Germline CDR1 and CDR2: SGHDT and YYEEEE. The CDR3 runs 13 residues. Trimming removed 6 bases from V and 3 bases from J, with 12 bases in between. CDR3 loop: CASTLDRYYGYTF. The DNA for the CDR3 is TGTGCCAGCACCTTAGACAGGTACTATGGCTACACCTTC. Full variable domain (outside the CDR3, taken from reference TRBV5-6 and TRBJ1-2): DAGVTQSPTHLIKTRGQQVTLRCSPKSGHDTVSWYQQALGQGPQFIFQYYEEEERQRGNFPDRFSGHQFPNYSSELNVNALLLGDSALYLCASTLDRYYGYTFGSGTRLTVV.

In DNA form, the CDR3 reads TGTGCCAGCAGTTCCCCGACAGGGCTCTTGAACACCATATATTTT. This gives the protein CASSSPTGLLNTIYF. The J gene is TRBJ1-3, the V gene TRBV28, with 7 bases lining up with TRBD1. Germline V gene lookup returns CDR1 MDHEN and CDR2 SYDVKM. The J segment lost 7 bases and the V segment lost 4 bases, leaving 10 bases of the junction unmatched. The CDR3 spans 15 residues.

The rearrangement joins TRBV6-6 to TRBJ1-6, with D possibly TRBD1 on 5 matching bases. This CDR3 has 15 residues. Germline CDR1 MNHNY, CDR2 SVGAGI (reference sequence). V dropped 2 bases and J dropped 4 bases, with 9 bases sitting between them. The CDR3 loop reads CASSYIGGYNSPLHF. In DNA form, the CDR3 reads TGTGCCAGCAGTTACATCGGGGGGTATAATTCACCCCTCCACTTT.

The gene calls are TRBV5-1 and TRBJ2-3; D possibly corresponds to TRBD2 (6 bases). Germline lookup yields CDR1 SGHRS and CDR2 YFSETQ. The CDR3 is 16 residues long. The V end was cut by 0 bases, the J end by 3 bases, with 14 bases between. The DNA of the CDR3 is TGCGCCAGCAGCTTGGATAGCGGCTTGAGAACAGATACGCAGTATTTT. Residues: CASSLDSGLRTDTQYF.

This chain connects TRBV27 to TRBJ2-3; tentative D call: TRBD2 (6 bases). CDR1 and CDR2 (germline): MNHEY, SMNVEV (reference sequence). The CDR3 is 13 residues long. V lost 6 bases and J lost 10, with 17 bases in between. CDR3 sequence: CASRRDGSLPQYF. Here the CDR3 DNA reads TGTGCCAGCAGGCGGGACGGAAGCCTTCCGCAGTATTTT.

The chain recombines TRBV5-1 with TRBJ2-3; the D gene is possibly TRBD2 (6 bases). Trimming removed 5 bases from V and 0 bases from J, with 7 bases in between. CDR3 length equals 13 residues. Germline CDR1 and CDR2: SGHRS and YFSETQ. For the CDR3, the DNA is TGCGCCAGCAGGGAGGGTAGCACAGATACGCAGTATTTT. This sequence encodes CASREGSTDTQYF.

This clone was seen only once. V is TRBV7-9 and J is TRBJ1-4, with a possible D match to TRBD1 (5 bases). The germline V gene encodes CDR1 SEHNR and CDR2 FQNEAQ (reference sequence). This CDR3 is built from 14 residues. The V and J ends lost 1 base and 7 bases respectively, with 10 bases between them. The CDR3: CASSLEGISEKLFF. The CDR3, as DNA: TGTGCCAGCAGCTTAGAGGGGATATCTGAAAAACTGTTTTTT.

This clone occurred once. This rearrangement joins TRBV14 to TRBJ2-3; TRBD1 matches 7 bases. CDR3 length: 16 amino acids. Trimming took 2 bases from V and 0 from J; bases not matched to a gene: 5. In germline, CDR1 is SGHDN, CDR2 FVKESK. CDR3 nucleotide sequence: TGTGCCAGCAGCCAACTAATAGGGGGCAGCACAGATACGCAGTATTTT. It specifies CASSQLIGGSTDTQYF.